The rows below give T cell receptor beta chains drawn from one sample of a study of early T cells in non-severe SARS-CoV-2 infection. One entry per CDR3 protein, called by TCRdb with MiXCR from the 5' RACE reads. The table lists tens of thousands of distinct CDR3 sequences, around a tenth of them singletons. The sample in question was whole blood, obtained at baseline. These receptors came from an adult who was a healthcare worker with PCR-confirmed SARS-CoV-2 infection or an uninfected control (not recorded which). CDR3s include the opening cysteine and the closing phenylalanine or tryptophan. The D gene is left open where the match is weak. Rows may omit the clone size; those that give it use once, few, many or a size class.

j_call d_call v_call clone_size cdr3_nt cdr3_aa
TRBJ2-1 . TRBV29-1 . TGCAGCGTTGAGTTTGTGGGGCTAGCCGTTTACAATGAGCAGTTCTTC CSVEFVGLAVYNEQFF
TRBJ1-1 . TRBV30 few TGTGCCTGGAGTGTACTCCCAGGGTTCAACACTGAAGCTTTCTTT CAWSVLPGFNTEAFF
TRBJ2-7 TRBD1 TRBV28 . TGTGCCAGCAGGAGGACAGGGGGAGAGGACGAGCAGTACTTC CASRRTGGEDEQYF
TRBJ2-2 . TRBV5-8 few TGTGCCAGCAGGTGGAACACCGGGGAGCTGTTTTTT CASRWNTGELFF
TRBJ2-7 TRBD2 TRBV12-3/TRBV12-4 . TGTGCCAGCAGTTTGGGGAGGGCCAGGGTTCAGTACGAGCAGTACTTC CASSLGRARVQYEQYF
TRBJ2-1 TRBD1 TRBV18 few TGTGCCAGCTCATCCGGGACAGCCACCTACAATGAGCAGTTCTTC CASSSGTATYNEQFF
TRBJ1-1 . TRBV4-3 . TGCGCCAGCAGCCAATCTGAAGCGGGCAGGGGAAGAAGGGCTGAAGCTTTCTTT CASSQSEAGRGRRAEAFF
TRBJ2-1 TRBD1 TRBV3-1 many TGTGCCAGCAGCCGATTCCCCCCCGGGACAGCTAACAATGAGCAGTTCTTC CASSRFPPGTANNEQFF
TRBJ1-2 . TRBV5-4 few TGTGCCAGCAGCTTTTACGGGGGAGGCTATGGCTACACCTTC CASSFYGGGYGYTF
TRBJ1-1 . TRBV3-1 . TGTGCCAGCAGCCAAGGGGCACAGCGCAACACTGAAGCTTTCTTT CASSQGAQRNTEAFF
TRBJ2-2 . TRBV7-3 many TGTGCCAGCAGCTTAGGGCAGAACACCGGGGAGCTGTTTTTT CASSLGQNTGELFF
TRBJ2-7 . TRBV4-1 few TGCGCCAGCAGCAACGGTCAACGTGACGAGCAGTACTTC CASSNGQRDEQYF
TRBJ2-2 . TRBV10-1 . TGCGCCAGCAGGTCTACGACAGGCGGTGGGGAGCTGTTTTTT CASRSTTGGGELFF
TRBJ2-1 TRBD2 TRBV20-1 . TGCAGTGCTAGATCCCGGGCGGCTAGCGGGGCGAACAATGAGCAGTTCTTC CSARSRAASGANNEQFF
TRBJ2-2 TRBD1 TRBV20-1 . TGCAGTGCTAGCGAAGCCGGGACAGGGTCCGGGGAGCTGTTTTTT CSASEAGTGSGELFF
TRBJ1-5 TRBD1 TRBV12-3/TRBV12-4 few TGTGCCAGCAGGGAGACAGGGTTGGATCAGCCCCAGCATTTT CASRETGLDQPQHF
TRBJ1-1 . TRBV5-1 many TGCGCCAGCAGCGTAAGCGGGTATGGTAATGAAGCTTTCTTT CASSVSGYGNEAFF
TRBJ2-3 TRBD2 TRBV5-1 many TGCGCCAGCAGCGTCGTTGAGCGGGGGTATTCAGATACGCAGTATTTT CASSVVERGYSDTQYF
TRBJ1-2 TRBD1 TRBV6-5 . TGTGCCAGCAGTTACGCACTTCGAGGACAGGGGTATGGCTACACCTTC CASSYALRGQGYGYTF
TRBJ1-1 . TRBV7-6 . TGTGCCAGCAGCTTAGTTGACGGGGTAGGCACTGAAGCTTTCTTT CASSLVDGVGTEAFF
TRBJ2-7 . TRBV20-1 many TGCAGTGCTAGAGATCCACAGGGTTTAGGCGACGAGCAGTACTTC CSARDPQGLGDEQYF
TRBJ1-1 . TRBV28 many TGTGCCAGCAGTTTACAGGGGCGACCTCTGGCTGAAGCTTTCTTT CASSLQGRPLAEAFF
TRBJ1-5 . TRBV24-1 . TGTGCCACCGGCAGGGCTGGTCAGCCCCAGCATTTT CATGRAGQPQHF
TRBJ2-7 TRBD1 TRBV5-1 . TGCGCCAGCAGACCGGGACAGGGTGACGAGCAGTACTTC CASRPGQGDEQYF
TRBJ2-1 . TRBV28 many TGTGCCAGCAGTTTTCTGGGGAATGAGCAGTTCTTC CASSFLGNEQFF
TRBJ2-5 . TRBV20-1 . TGCAGTGCTGGCGGTAGTACCCAAGAGACCCAGTACTTC CSAGGSTQETQYF
TRBJ1-1 . TRBV5-1 many TGCGCCAGCATCGAATATGGGGGGTCAGACACTGAAGCTTTCTTT CASIEYGGSDTEAFF
TRBJ1-5 TRBD1 TRBV12-3/TRBV12-4 many TGTGCCAGCAGTTTTCGGGCAGGGGGCGTTGACCAGCCCCAGCATTTT CASSFRAGGVDQPQHF
TRBJ1-5 TRBD1 TRBV6-5 many TGTGCCAGCAGCTTGGGACAGGGGGCGAGCAATCAGCCCCAGCATTTT CASSLGQGASNQPQHF
TRBJ1-3 . TRBV7-2 few TGTGCCAGCAGCTTAGCCTCCGTCTCTGGAAACACCATATATTTT CASSLASVSGNTIYF
TRBJ1-3 . TRBV6-2/TRBV6-3 few TGTGCCAGCATGAAGGGGCACTCTGGAAACACCATATATTTT CASMKGHSGNTIYF
TRBJ2-5 . TRBV4-1 few TGCGCCAGCAGCCAATTAGACACTTCGAAGACCCAGTACTTC CASSQLDTSKTQYF
TRBJ1-1 . TRBV7-9 few TGTGCCAGCAGCCCGACAGACAACACTGAAGCTTTCTTT CASSPTDNTEAFF
TRBJ2-7 . TRBV7-7 many TGTGCTAGCAGCCGGGGTGGGGGTCTTGAGCAGTACTTC CASSRGGGLEQYF
TRBJ2-1 . TRBV19 many TGTGCCAGTAAGAAGCAGGGGAATGAGCAGTTCTTC CASKKQGNEQFF
TRBJ2-7 . TRBV11-2 . TGTGCCAGCAGCTTAGCGGGACCTTACGAGCAGTACTTC CASSLAGPYEQYF
TRBJ1-2 . TRBV2 . TGTGCCAGCCGACAGTCACAGGGAGGATATGGCTACACCTTC CASRQSQGGYGYTF
TRBJ2-1 TRBD1 TRBV20-1 . TGCAGTGCTAGCTGGGGACAGGGGGTAAAGGGGAATGAGCAGTTCTTC CSASWGQGVKGNEQFF
TRBJ2-7 . TRBV28 few TGTGCCAGCAATGGGGGATCCTACGAGCAGTACTTC CASNGGSYEQYF
TRBJ1-1 . TRBV7-9 few TGTGCCAGCAGCTCACATACGACCACTGAAGCTTTCTTT CASSSHTTTEAFF
TRBJ1-2 TRBD1 TRBV11-2 . TGTGCCAGCAGACCCAGGGGGGTTGGAAGAGGCTACACCTTC CASRPRGVGRGYTF
TRBJ2-2 . TRBV6-2/TRBV6-3 . TGTGCCAGCAGCTCACAGGGGGGGCCTCCCGGGGAGCTGTTTTTT CASSSQGGPPGELFF
TRBJ2-7 . TRBV28 many TGTGCCAGCCTAAAAGGAGGCCCAACCTACGAGCAGTACTTC CASLKGGPTYEQYF
TRBJ2-3 TRBD2 TRBV13 few TGTGCCAGCAGAGGCGGGGGGGCATTCCAAGATACGCAGTATTTT CASRGGGAFQDTQYF
TRBJ1-2 TRBD1 TRBV20-1 . TGCAGTGCTAGAGATTTGTTGAAACAGGGGGCGGATGGCTACACCTTC CSARDLLKQGADGYTF
TRBJ1-5 TRBD1 TRBV29-1 many TGCAGCGTTTGGGACAGGGGGTATCAGCCCCAGCATTTT CSVWDRGYQPQHF
TRBJ1-5 . TRBV4-1 many TGCGCCAGCAGCCAAGACCGACAGCCCTATCAGCCCCAGCATTTT CASSQDRQPYQPQHF
TRBJ1-3 . TRBV2 few TGTGCCAGCACCGCGGACAGAGGAAACACCATATATTTT CASTADRGNTIYF
TRBJ1-2 . TRBV7-9 many TGTGCCAGCGGGATATACGGAGGGGTAGGCTACACCTTC CASGIYGGVGYTF
TRBJ2-1 . TRBV6-5 . TGTGCCAGCAGATCGACTGGATCCAATGAGCAGTTCTTC CASRSTGSNEQFF
TRBJ1-6 TRBD1 TRBV6-5 . TGTGCCAGCAGTTACTCCGGACAGGCCTGGGGTTCACCCCTCCACTTT CASSYSGQAWGSPLHF